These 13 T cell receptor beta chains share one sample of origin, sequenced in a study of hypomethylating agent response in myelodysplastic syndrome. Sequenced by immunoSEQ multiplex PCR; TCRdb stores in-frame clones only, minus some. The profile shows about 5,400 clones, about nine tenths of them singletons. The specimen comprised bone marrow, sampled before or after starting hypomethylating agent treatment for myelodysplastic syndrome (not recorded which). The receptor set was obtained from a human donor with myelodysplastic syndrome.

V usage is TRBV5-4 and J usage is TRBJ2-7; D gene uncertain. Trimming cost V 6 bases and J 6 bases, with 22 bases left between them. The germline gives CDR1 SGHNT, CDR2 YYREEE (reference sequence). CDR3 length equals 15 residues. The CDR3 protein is CASIVTARPLGEQYV. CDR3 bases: TGTGCCAGCATTGTCACGGCAAGACCCTTAGGCGAGCAGTACGTC.

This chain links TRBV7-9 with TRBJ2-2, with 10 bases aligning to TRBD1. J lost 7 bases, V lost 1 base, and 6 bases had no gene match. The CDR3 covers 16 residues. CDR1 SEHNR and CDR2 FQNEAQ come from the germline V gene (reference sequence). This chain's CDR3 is CASSLVRQGANGELFF. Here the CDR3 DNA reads TGTGCCAGCAGCTTAGTAAGACAGGGGGCGAACGGGGAGCTGTTTTTT.

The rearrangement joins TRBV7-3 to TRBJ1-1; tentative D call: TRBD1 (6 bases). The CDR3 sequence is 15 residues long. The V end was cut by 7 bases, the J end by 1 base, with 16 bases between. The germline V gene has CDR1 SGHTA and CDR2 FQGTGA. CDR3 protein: CASKLTGSWNTEAFF. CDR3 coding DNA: TGTGCCAGCAAACTAACAGGGTCTTGGAACACTGAAGCTTTCTTT.

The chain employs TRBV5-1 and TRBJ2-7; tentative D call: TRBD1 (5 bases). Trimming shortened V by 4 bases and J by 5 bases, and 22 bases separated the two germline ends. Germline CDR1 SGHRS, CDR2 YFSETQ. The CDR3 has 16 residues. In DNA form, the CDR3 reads TGCGCCAGCAGCGGAAACCGGACAAGAAGCAGGGACGAGCAGTACTTC. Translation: CASSGNRTRSRDEQYF. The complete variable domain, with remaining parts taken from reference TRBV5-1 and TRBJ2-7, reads KAGVTQTPRYLIKTRGQQVTLSCSPISGHRSVSWYQQTPGQGLQFLFEYFSETQRNKGNFPGRFSGRQFSNSRSEMNVSTLELGDSALYLCASSGNRTRSRDEQYFGPGTRLTVT.

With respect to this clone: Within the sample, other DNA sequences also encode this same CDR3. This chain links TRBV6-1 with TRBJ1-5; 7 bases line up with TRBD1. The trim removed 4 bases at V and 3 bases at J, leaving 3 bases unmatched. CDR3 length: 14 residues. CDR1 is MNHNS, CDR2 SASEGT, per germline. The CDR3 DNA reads TGTGCCAGCAGTGGCGACAGGGTCAATCAGCCCCAGCATTTT. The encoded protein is CASSGDRVNQPQHF.

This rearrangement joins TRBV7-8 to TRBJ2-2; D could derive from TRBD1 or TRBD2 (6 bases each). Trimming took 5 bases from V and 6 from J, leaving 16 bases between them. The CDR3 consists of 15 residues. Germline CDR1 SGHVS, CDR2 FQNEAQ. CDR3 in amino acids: CASSQRQGRSGELFF. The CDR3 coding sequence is TGTGCCAGCAGCCAGCGCCAGGGGAGGTCCGGGGAGCTGTTTTTT.

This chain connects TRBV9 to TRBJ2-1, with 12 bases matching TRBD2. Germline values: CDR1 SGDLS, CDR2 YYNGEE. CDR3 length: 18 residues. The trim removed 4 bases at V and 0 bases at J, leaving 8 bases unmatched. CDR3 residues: CASSIRTSGKSSYNEQFF. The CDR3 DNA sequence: TGTGCCAGCAGCATCCGGACTAGCGGGAAGAGCTCCTACAATGAGCAGTTCTTC.

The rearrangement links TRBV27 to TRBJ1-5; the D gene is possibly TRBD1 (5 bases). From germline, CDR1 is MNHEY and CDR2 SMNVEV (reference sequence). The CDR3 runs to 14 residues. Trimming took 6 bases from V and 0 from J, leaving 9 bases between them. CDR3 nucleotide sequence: TGTGCCAGCAGAGACAGTTATAGCAATCAGCCCCAGCATTTT. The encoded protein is CASRDSYSNQPQHF.

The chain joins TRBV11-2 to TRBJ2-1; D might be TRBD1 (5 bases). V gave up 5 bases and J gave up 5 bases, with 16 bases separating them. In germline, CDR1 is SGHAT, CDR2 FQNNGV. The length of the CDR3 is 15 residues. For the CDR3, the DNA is TGTGCCAGCAGCCAACAGGTGGATTTTAACAATGAGCAGTTCTTC. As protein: CASSQQVDFNNEQFF.

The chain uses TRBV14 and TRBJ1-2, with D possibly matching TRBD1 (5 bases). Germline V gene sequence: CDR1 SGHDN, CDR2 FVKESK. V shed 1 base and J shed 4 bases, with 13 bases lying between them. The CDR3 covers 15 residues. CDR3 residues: CASSQGQGRSYGYTF. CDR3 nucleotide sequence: TGTGCCAGCAGCCAAGGTCAGGGCAGGTCCTATGGCTACACCTTC.

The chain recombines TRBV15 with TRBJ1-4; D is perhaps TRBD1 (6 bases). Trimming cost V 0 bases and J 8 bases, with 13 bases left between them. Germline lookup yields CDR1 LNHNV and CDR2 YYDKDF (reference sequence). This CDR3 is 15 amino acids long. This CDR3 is CATSRDRGHGEKLFF. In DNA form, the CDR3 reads TGTGCCACCAGCAGAGATCGGGGGCATGGGGAAAAACTGTTTTTT.

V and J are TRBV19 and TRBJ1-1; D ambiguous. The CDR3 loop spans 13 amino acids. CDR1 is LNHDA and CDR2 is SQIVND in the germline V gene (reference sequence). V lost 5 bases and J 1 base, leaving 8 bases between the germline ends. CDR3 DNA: TGTGCCAGTAGTGGGAACAGGAACACTGAAGCTTTCTTT. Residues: CASSGNRNTEAFF.

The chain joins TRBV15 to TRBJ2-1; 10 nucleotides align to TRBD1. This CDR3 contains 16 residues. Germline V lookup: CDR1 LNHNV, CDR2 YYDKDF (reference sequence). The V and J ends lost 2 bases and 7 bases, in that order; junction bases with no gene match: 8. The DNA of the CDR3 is TGTGCCACCAGCAGAACCCGGGACAGGGGCCAAAATGAGCAGTTCTTC. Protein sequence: CATSRTRDRGQNEQFF. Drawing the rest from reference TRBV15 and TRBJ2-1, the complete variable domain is DAMVIQNPRYQVTQFGKPVTLSCSQTLNHNVMYWYQQKSSQAPKLLFHYYDKDFNNEADTPDNFQSRRPNTSFCFLDIRSPGLGDTAMYLCATSRTRDRGQNEQFFGPGTRLTVL.